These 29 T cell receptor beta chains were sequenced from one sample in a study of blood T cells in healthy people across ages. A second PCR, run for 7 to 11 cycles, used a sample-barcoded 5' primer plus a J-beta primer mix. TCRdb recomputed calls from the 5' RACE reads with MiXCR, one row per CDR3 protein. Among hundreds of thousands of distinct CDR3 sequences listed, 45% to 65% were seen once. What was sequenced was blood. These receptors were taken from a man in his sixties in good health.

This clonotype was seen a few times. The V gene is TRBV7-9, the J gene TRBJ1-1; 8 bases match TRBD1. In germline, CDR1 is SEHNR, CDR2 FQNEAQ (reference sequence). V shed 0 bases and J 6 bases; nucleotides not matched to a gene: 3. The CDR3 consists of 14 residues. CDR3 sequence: CASSLASTGAEAFF. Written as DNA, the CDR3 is TGTGCCAGCAGCTTAGCGTCGACAGGGGCTGAAGCTTTCTTT.

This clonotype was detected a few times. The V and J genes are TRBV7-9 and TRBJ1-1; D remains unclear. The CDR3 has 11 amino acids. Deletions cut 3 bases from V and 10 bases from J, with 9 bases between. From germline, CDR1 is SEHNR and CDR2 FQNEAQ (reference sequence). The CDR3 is CASSFGKVAFF. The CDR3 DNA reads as TGTGCCAGCAGCTTCGGCAAGGTAGCTTTCTTT.

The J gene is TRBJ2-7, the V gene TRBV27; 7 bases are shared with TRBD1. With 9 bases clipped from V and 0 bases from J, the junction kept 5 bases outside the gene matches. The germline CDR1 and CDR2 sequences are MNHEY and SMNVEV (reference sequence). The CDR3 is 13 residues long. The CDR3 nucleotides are TGTGCCAGTGGGGACAGAAGCTCCTACGAGCAGTACTTC. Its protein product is CASGDRSSYEQYF.

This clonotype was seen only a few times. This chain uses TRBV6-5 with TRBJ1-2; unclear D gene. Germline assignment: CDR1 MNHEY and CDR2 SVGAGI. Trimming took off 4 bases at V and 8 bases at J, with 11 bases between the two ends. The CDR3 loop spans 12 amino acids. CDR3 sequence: CASSSRFAGYTF. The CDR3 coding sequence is TGTGCCAGCAGTTCCAGGTTCGCGGGCTACACCTTC.

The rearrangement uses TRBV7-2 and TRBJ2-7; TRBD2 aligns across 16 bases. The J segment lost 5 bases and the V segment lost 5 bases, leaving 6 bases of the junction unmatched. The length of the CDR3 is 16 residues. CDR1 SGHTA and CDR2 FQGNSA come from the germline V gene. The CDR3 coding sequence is TGTGCCAGCAGCCCGGGGACTAGCGGGGGGGCGGACGAGCAGTACTTC. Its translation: CASSPGTSGGADEQYF.

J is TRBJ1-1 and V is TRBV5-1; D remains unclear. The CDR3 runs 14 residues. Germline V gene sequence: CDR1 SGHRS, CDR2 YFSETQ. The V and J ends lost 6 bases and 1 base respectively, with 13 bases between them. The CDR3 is CASITDTSNTEAFF. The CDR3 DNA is TGCGCCAGCATAACCGACACTTCGAACACTGAAGCTTTCTTT.

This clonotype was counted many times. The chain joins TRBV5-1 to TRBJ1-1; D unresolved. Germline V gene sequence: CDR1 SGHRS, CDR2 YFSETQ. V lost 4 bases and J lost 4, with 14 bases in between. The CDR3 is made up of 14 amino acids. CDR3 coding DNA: TGCGCCAGCAGCCAAGGGTGGGGAGGCACTGAAGCTTTCTTT. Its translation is CASSQGWGGTEAFF.

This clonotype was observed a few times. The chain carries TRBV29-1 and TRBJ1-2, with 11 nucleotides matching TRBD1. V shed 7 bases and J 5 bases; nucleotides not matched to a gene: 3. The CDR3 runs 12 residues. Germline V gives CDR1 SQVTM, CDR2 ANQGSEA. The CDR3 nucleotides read TGCAGCGGTGGGACAGGGGGATATGGCTACACCTTC. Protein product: CSGGTGGYGYTF.

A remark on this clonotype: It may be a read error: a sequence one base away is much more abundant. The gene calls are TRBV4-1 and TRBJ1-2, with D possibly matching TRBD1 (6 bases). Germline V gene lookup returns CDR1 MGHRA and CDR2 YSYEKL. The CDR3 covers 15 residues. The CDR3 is CVSSPTIGQTYGYTF. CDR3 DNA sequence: TGCGTCAGCAGCCCTACTATCGGACAGACCTATGGCTACACCTTC.

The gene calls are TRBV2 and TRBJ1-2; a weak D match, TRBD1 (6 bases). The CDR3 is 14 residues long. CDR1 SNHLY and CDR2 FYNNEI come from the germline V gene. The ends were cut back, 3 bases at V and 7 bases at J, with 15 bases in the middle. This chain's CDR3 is CASSDASGVRGYTF. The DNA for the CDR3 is TGTGCCAGCAGTGATGCGTCAGGGGTTCGTGGCTACACCTTC.

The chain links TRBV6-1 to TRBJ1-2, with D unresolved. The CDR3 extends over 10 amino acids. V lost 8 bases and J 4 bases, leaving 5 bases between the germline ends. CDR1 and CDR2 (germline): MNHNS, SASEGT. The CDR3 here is CASEGYGYTF. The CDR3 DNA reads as TGTGCCAGCGAAGGCTATGGCTACACCTTC.

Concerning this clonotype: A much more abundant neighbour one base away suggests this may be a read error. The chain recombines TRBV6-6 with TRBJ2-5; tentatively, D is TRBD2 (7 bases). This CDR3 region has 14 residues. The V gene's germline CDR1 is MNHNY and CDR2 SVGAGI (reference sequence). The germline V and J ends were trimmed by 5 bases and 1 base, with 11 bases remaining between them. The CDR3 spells CASSDGGPQETQYF. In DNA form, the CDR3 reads TGTGCCAGCAGTGACGGGGGGCCCCAAGAGACCCAGTACTTC.

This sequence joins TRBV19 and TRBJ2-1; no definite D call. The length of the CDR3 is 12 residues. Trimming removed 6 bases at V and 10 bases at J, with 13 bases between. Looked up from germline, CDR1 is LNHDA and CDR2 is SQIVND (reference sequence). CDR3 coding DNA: TGTGCCAGTAGCGGAATGACCGGAGAGCAGTTCTTC. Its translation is CASSGMTGEQFF.

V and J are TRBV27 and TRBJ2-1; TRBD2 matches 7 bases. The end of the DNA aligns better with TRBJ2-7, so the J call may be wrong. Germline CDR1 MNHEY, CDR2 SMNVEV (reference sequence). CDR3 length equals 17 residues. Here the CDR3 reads CATSKGHGDYSNNEQYF. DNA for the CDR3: TGTGCCACCTCTAAGGGGCACGGGGACTACAGTAACAATGAGCAGTACTTC.

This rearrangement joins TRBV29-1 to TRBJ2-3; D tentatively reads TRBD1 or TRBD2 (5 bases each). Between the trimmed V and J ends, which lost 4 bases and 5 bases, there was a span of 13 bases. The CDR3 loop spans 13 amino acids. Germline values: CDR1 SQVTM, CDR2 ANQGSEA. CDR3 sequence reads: CSVVVGGRDTQYF. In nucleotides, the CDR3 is TGCAGCGTTGTGGTTGGGGGTAGAGATACGCAGTATTTT.

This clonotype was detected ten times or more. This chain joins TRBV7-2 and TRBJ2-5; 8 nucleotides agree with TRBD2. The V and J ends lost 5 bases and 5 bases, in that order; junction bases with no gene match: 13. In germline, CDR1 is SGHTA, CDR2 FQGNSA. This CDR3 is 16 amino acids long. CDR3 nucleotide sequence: TGTGCCAGCAGCCCGCAGGTTTCGGGAGGGGGGGAGACCCAGTACTTC. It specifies CASSPQVSGGGETQYF.

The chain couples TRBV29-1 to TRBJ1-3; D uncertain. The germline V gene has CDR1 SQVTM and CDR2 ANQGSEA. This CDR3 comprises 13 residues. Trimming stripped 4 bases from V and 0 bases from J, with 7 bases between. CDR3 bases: TGCAGCGTTGGTAAAGGCTCTGGAAACACCATATATTTT. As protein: CSVGKGSGNTIYF.

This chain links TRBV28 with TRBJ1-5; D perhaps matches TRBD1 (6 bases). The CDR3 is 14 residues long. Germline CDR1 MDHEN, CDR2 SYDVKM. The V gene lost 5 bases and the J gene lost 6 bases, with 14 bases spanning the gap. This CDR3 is CASSPQQGAQPQHF. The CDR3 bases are TGTGCCAGCAGTCCGCAACAGGGCGCTCAGCCCCAGCATTTT.

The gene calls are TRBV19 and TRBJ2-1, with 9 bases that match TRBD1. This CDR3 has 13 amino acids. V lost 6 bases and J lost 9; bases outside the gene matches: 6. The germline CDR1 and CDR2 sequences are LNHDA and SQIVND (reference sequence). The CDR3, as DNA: TGTGCCAGTAGCCGGGACAGGGAAGGTGAGCAGTTCTTC. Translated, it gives CASSRDREGEQFF.

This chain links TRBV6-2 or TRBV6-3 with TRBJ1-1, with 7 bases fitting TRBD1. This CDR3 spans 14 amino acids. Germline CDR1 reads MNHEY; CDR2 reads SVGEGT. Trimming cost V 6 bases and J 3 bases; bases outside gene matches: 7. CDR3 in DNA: TGTGCCAGCAGCCGGGACAGTCGGTACACTGAAGCTTTCTTT. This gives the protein CASSRDSRYTEAFF.

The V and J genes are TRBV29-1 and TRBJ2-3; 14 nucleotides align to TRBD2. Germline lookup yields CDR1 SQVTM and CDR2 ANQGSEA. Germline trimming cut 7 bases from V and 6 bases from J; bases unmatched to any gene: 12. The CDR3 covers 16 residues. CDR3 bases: TGCAGCGCGAAATCTTGGACTAGCGGGAGGAAGGATACGCAGTATTTT. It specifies CSAKSWTSGRKDTQYF.

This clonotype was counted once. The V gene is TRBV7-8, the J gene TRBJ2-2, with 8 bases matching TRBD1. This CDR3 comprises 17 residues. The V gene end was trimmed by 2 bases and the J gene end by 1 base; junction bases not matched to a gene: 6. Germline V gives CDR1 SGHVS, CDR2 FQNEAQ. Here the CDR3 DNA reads TGTGCCAGCAGCTTAACTGTGGGGACAGGGAACACCGGGGAGCTGTTTTTT. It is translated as CASSLTVGTGNTGELFF.

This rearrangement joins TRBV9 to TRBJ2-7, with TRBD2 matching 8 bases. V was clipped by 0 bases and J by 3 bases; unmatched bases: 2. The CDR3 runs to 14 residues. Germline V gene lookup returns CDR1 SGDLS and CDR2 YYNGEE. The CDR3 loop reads CASSVAGGHYEQYF. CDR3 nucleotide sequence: TGTGCCAGCAGCGTAGCGGGAGGGCACTACGAGCAGTACTTC.

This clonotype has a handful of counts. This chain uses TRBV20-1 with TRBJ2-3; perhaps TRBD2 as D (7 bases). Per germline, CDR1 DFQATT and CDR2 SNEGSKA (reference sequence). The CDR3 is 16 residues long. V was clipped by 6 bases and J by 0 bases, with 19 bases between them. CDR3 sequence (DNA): TGCAGTGCCCCTGTGGGCGGGGGCTATAGCACAGATACGCAGTATTTT. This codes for CSAPVGGGYSTDTQYF.

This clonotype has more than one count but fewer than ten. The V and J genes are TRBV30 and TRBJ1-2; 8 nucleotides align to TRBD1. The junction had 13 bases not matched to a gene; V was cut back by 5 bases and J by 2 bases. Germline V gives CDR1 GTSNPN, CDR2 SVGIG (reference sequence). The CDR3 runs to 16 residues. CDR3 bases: TGTGCCTGGCTGGCTACAGGGGGAAGTTCAAACTATGGCTACACCTTC. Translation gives CAWLATGGSSNYGYTF.

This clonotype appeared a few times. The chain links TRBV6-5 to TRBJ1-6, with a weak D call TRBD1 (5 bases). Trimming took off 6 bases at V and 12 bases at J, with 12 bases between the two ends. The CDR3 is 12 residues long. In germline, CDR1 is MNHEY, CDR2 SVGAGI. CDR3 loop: CASRYRGGPLHF. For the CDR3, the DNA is TGTGCCAGCAGGTATCGGGGGGGACCCCTCCACTTT.

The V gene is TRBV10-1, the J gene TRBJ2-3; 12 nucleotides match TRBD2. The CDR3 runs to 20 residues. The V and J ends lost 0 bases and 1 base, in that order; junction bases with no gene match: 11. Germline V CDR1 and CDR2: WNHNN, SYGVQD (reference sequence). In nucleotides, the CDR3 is TGCGCCAGCAGTGAGTCGAGTCCTAGCGGGGGGGCCATCGGCACAGATACGCAGTATTTT. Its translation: CASSESSPSGGAIGTDTQYF.

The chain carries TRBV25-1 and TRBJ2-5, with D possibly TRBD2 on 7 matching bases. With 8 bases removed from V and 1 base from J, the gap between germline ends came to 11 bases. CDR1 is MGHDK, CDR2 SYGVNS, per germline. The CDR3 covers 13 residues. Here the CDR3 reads CASARGAQETQYF. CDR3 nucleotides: TGTGCCAGCGCCCGGGGGGCCCAAGAGACCCAGTACTTC. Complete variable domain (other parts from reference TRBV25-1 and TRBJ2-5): EADIYQTPRYLVIGTGKKITLECSQTMGHDKMYWYQQDPGMELHLIHYSYGVNSTEKGDLSSESTVSRIRTEHFPLTLESARPSHTSQYLCASARGAQETQYFGPGTRLLVL.

The CDR3 DNA sequence: TGCGCCAGCAGCTTGGCCGGGAGGGGGGCAAGAGAGACCCAGTACTTC. Its translation is CASSLAGRGARETQYF. The rearrangement uses TRBV5-1 and TRBJ2-5; TRBD2 matches at 8 bases. The germline V gene has CDR1 SGHRS and CDR2 YFSETQ. There are 16 residues in the CDR3. The V and J ends lost 0 bases and 4 bases, in that order; junction bases with no gene match: 8.